This TCR beta chain derives from a study of cytomegalovirus exposure and HLA in healthy donors. From the approximately 120-subject validation cohort, which was separate from the roughly 690-subject first cohort, the donors were drawn. As to this clone: The target antigen is unknown.

Study results and limitations: Cytomegalovirus-associated status was assigned to more than 150 TCR beta chains. As confirmed in vitro, three CMV-associated chains were specific for CMV antigens.

CDR3 size: 15 residues. Germline CDR1 LNHNV, CDR2 YYDKDF (reference sequence). The trim removed 2 bases at V and 5 bases at J, leaving 8 bases unmatched. The protocol was immunoSEQ multiplex PCR, while the TCRdb copy is restricted to in-frame clones and leaves out a portion. The sample carries 150,000 to 180,000 clones, about 86% recorded once. The chain uses TRBV15 and TRBJ1-2; 7 bases agree with TRBD1. The source is a man aged 18 to 30 in good health and CMV-seropositive. Sequencing was performed on PBMCs. The CDR3 region is CATSRLGQVKYGYTF. For the CDR3, the DNA is TGTGCCACCAGCAGATTAGGACAGGTTAAGTATGGCTACACCTTC.